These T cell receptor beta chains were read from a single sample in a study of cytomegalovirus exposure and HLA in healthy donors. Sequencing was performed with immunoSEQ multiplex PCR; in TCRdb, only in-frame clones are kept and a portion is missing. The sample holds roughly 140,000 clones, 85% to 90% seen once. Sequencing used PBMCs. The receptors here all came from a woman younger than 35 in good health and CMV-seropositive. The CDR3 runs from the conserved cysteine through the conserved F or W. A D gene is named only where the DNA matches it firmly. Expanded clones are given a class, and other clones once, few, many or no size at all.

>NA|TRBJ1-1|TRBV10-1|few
TGCGCCATTCTACAGGTAAGGCAAGAAGCTTTCTTT
CAILQVRQEAFF
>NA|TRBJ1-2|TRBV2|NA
TGTGCCAGCGCAGGGAACTATGGCTACACCTTC
CASAGNYGYTF
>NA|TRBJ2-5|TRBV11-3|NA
TGTGCCAGCAGCTTAGACCAGTCGTACCAAGAGACCCAGTACTTC
CASSLDQSYQETQYF
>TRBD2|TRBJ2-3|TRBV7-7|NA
TGTGCCAGCAGCCCCCTAGCGGGAGGTACAGATACGCAGTATTTT
CASSPLAGGTDTQYF
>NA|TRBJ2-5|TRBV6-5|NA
TGTGCCAGCAGTTACGGGAGAAAAGAGACCCAGTACTTC
CASSYGRKETQYF
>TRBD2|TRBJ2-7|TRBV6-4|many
TGTGCCGGGAAGGGACTAGCGGACCACTACGAGCAGTACTTC
CAGKGLADHYEQYF
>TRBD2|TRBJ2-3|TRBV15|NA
TGTGCCACCAGCAGGGCCGGGACTAGCGGGAGGTCGGATACGCAGTATTTT
CATSRAGTSGRSDTQYF
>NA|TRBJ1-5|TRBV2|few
TGTGCCAGCAGTGACAGGTGGCAGATCAATCAGCCCCAGCATTTT
CASSDRWQINQPQHF
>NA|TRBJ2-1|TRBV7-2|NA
TGTGCCAGCAGCCCAACAATGGGCTGGCTACTCTCCTACAATGAGCAGTTCTTC
CASSPTMGWLLSYNEQFF
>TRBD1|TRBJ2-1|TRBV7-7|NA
TGTGCCAGCAGCCCGGGACAGGGGGTAAATGAGCAGTTCTTC
CASSPGQGVNEQFF
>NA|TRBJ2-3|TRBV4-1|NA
TGCGCCAGCAGCCAGGGTCCTTTGACTTCGAGCACAGATACGCAGTATTTT
CASSQGPLTSSTDTQYF
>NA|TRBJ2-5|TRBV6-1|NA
TGTGCCAGCAGTGAACAAAGCGGCAGGACAGAGACCCAGTACTTC
CASSEQSGRTETQYF
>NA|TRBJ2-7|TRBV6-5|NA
TGTGCCAGCAGTTACTCACAGGTATACGAGCAGTACTTC
CASSYSQVYEQYF
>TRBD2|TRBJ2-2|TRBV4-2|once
TGTGCCAGCAGCCAAGATCTCCTAGCGGGAGTTCACACCGGGGAGCTGTTTTTT
CASSQDLLAGVHTGELFF
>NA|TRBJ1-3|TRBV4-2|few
TGTGCCAGCAGCCAAGGCGTGGGGAGCTACCCTGGAAACACCATATATTTT
CASSQGVGSYPGNTIYF
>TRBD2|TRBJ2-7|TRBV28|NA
TGTGCCAGCAACGTAGCGGGAGTAGACGAGCAGTACTTC
CASNVAGVDEQYF
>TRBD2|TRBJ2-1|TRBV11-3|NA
TGTGCCAGCAGCGCGCTTCTAGCGGGAGACAATGAGCAGTTCTTC
CASSALLAGDNEQFF
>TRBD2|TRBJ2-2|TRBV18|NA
TGTGCCAGCTCACGTAGGGAGACTAGCGGAAACACCGGGGAGCTGTTTTTT
CASSRRETSGNTGELFF
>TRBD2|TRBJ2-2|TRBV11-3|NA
TGTGCCAGCAGCTTGAGCGGGAGGGCCGTAACGAATCACGGGGAGCTGTTTTTT
CASSLSGRAVTNHGELFF
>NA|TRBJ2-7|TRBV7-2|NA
TGTGCCAGCAGCTTAGCGCAGGGGCAATGGGGCGAGCAGTACTTC
CASSLAQGQWGEQYF
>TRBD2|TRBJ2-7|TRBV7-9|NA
TGTGCCAGCAGCCGAGTGGGAGGGCCCTACGAGCAGTACTTC
CASSRVGGPYEQYF
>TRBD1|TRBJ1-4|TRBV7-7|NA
TGTGCCAGCAGCATTGGACAGGGGGAAAAACTGTTTTTT
CASSIGQGEKLFF
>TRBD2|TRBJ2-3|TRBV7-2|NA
TGTGCCAGCAGCATCTTTCCTGCGGGAGGTGTAGATACGCAGTATTTT
CASSIFPAGGVDTQYF
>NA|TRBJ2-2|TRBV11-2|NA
TGTGCCAGCAGCTTAGTCTTCAGGGCAGTGATAAACACCGGGGAGCTGTTTTTT
CASSLVFRAVINTGELFF
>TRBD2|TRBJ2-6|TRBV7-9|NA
TGTGCCAGCAGCTTAGGGGGACTAGCGGGACCCTCTGGGGCCAACGTCCTGACTTTC
CASSLGGLAGPSGANVLTF
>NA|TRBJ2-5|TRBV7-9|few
TGTGCCAGCAGCTTATGGGGGCCAGAGACCCAGTACTTC
CASSLWGPETQYF
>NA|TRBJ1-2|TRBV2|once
TGTGCCAGCAGCGGCGGGAGGGCAGGGGATGGCTACACCTTC
CASSGGRAGDGYTF
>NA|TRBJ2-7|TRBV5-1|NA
TGCGCCAGCAGCTGGACAGAGGGAAAAGACGAGCAGTACTTC
CASSWTEGKDEQYF
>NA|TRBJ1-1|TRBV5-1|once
TGCGCCAGCAGCTTGACGGTGAACACTGAAGCTTTCTTT
CASSLTVNTEAFF
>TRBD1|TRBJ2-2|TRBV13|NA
TGTGCCAGCAGCTTAGGGAGCAGGGGGACGGTCGGGGAGCTGTTTTTT
CASSLGSRGTVGELFF
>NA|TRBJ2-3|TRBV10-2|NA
TGCGCCAGCAGTGAGGTTCTGTCAGATACGCAGTATTTT
CASSEVLSDTQYF
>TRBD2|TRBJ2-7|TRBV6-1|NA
TGTGCCAGCAGTGAACCAGCGGGAAATTCCTACGAGCAGTACTTC
CASSEPAGNSYEQYF
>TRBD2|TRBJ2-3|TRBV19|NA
TGTGCCAGTAGTGTTGGGACTAGCAGCGATACGCAGTATTTT
CASSVGTSSDTQYF
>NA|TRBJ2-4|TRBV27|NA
TGTGCCAGCAGTCTCGCGTTGGCGGACAAAAACATTCAGTACTTC
CASSLALADKNIQYF